The clone carrying this T cell receptor (beta chain) was detected only once. V shed 5 bases and J 2 bases; nucleotides not matched to a gene: 5. Germline CDR1 LNHDA, CDR2 SQIVND (reference sequence). This CDR3 is built from 17 residues. This sample was included in a study of blood T cell repertoires in COVID-19. On the study more broadly: Samples came from the United States, Italy and Spain, spanning acute and convalescent COVID-19.

Sequencing used immunoSEQ multiplex PCR; TCRdb keeps in-frame clones, though not all of them. Among some 180,000 clones listed, approximately 85% were seen once. The V and J genes are TRBV19 and TRBJ2-1; the match to TRBD2 covers 14 bases. This TCR was sampled from a man aged 40-50 years who had recovered from COVID-19. The sequencing input was PBMCs or T cells enriched from blood (not recorded which). The CDR3 DNA follows: TGTGCCAGTAGTGCCTCGGGACTAGCGGGAGCCTACAATGAGCAGTTCTTC. Translation gives CASSASGLAGAYNEQFF.